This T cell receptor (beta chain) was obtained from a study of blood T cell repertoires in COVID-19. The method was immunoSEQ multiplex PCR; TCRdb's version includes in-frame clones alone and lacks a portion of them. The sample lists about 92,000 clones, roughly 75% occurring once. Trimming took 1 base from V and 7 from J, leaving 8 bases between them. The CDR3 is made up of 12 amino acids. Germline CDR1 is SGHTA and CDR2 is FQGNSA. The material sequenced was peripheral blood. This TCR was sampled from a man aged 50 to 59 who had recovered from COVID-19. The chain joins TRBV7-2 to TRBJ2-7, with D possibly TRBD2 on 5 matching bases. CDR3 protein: CASSLGSGEQYF. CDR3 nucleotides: TGTGCCAGCAGCTTAGGGTCGGGGGAGCAGTACTTC.